What follows are 4 T cell receptor beta chains derived from one specimen sequenced in a study of cytomegalovirus exposure and HLA in healthy donors listed by TCRdb under 2017. Receptor libraries were prepared by the immunoSEQ multiplex PCR assay. For the multiplex PCR, a mixture combining 60 forward primers for TCR Vbeta segments and 13 reverse primers for TCR Jbeta segments was used. This immuneACCESS table, as held by TCRdb, lists in-frame sequences with V and J called but not all clones. Of the missing ones, under half trace to an unresolved V gene in checked studies; the others have no known cause. The sample has 150,000 to 200,000 clones on record, around 75% of them singletons. The ten largest make up approximately 1.8% of the sample. The source material was PBMCs. The receptors stem from a woman under 40 in good health and CMV-seronegative.

The rearrangement joins TRBV9 to TRBJ2-5; 13 bases agree with TRBD2. Losses at the gene ends were 0 bases for V and 3 bases for J; bases not matched to a gene: 5. This CDR3 contains 17 residues. Germline assignment: CDR1 SGDLS and CDR2 YYNGEE. The CDR3 coding sequence is TGTGCCAGCAGCGTAGCCGACGGACTAGCGGGGGAAGAGACCCAGTACTTC. This codes for CASSVADGLAGEETQYF.

The rearrangement joins TRBV7-9 to TRBJ1-5, with a possible D match to TRBD1 (6 bases). The CDR3 is 19 amino acids. The germline V gene has CDR1 SEHNR and CDR2 FQNEAQ (reference sequence). V shed 7 bases and J shed 0 bases, with 25 bases lying between them. The CDR3 region is CASTHRPADRLYSNQPQHF. The DNA of the CDR3 is TGTGCCAGCACCCACCGCCCAGCGGACAGACTGTATAGCAATCAGCCCCAGCATTTT.

The rearrangement links TRBV21-1 to TRBJ2-7; the table's D call of TRBD1 was not tested on the DNA. TRBV21-1 is a listed pseudogene. The CDR3 consists of 14 residues. The CDR3 bases are TGTGCCAGCAGCAAAGTGCACAGGCCCTACGAGCAGTACTTC. Amino acids: CASSKVHRPYEQYF.

The chain uses TRBV6-1 and TRBJ1-1; 7 positions match TRBD1. This CDR3 spans 15 amino acids. In germline, CDR1 is MNHNS, CDR2 SASEGT. V gave up 6 bases and J gave up 8 bases; unmatched junction bases: 15. The CDR3 DNA sequence: TGTGCCAGCAGAGCCCTACAGGGGATTGGTGAGGAAGCTTTCTTT. This translates into CASRALQGIGEEAFF.